The present TCR beta chain was sequenced within a study of cytomegalovirus exposure and HLA in healthy donors. Germline V gene lookup returns CDR1 SGDLS and CDR2 YYNGEE. The CDR3 spans 15 residues. Germline trimming cut 4 bases from V and 2 bases from J; bases unmatched to any gene: 6. 13 Jbeta primers and 60 Vbeta primers were used for the PCR. The data were produced by immunoSEQ multiplex PCR, yet TCRdb's version contains in-frame clones alone and is incomplete. Of some 200,000 clones listed, approximately 80% are singletons. The genes are TRBV9 and TRBJ1-5; the match to TRBD1 covers 7 bases. Sequencing used PBMCs. This clonotype was obtained from a woman aged 50 to 60 in good health and CMV-seronegative. The CDR3 reads CASSTTGAGNQPQHF. For the CDR3, the DNA is TGTGCCAGCAGCACAACAGGGGCGGGCAATCAGCCCCAGCATTTT.